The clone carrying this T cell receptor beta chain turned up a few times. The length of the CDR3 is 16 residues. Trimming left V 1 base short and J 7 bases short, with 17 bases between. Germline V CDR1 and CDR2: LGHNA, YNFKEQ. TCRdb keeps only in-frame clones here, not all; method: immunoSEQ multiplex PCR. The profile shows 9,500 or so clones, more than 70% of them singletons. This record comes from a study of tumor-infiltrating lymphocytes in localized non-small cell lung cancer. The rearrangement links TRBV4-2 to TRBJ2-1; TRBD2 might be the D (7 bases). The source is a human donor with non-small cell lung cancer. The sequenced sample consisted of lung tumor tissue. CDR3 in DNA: TGTGCCAGCAGCCAAGCTGAGGGGGGGCCTTTGAATGAGCAGTTCTTC. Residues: CASSQAEGGPLNEQFF.